This T cell receptor beta chain derives from a study of shared clonotypes between healthy human individuals. On this clone: What it binds is not known.

The repertoire was sequenced with immunoSEQ multiplex PCR; TCRdb's copy has only in-frame clones and lacks some. The repertoire holds some 1.4 million clones, with approximately 97% as singletons. The V end lost 0 bases, the J end lost 0 bases, and 15 bases lay between the germline ends. The CDR3 totals 18 residues. The germline CDR1 and CDR2 sequences are SGHVS and FNYEAQ. The study's findings and limits: Apart from blood, nothing was sampled; tissue repertoires likely differ.

The TCR was taken from a man aged 30 to 39 in good health. Input material: naive CD4+ T cells sorted from blood. As to subset: CD45RA+ positively selected. V and J are TRBV7-6 and TRBJ2-1; the D gene is possibly TRBD2 (6 bases). CDR3 DNA: TGTGCCAGCAGCTTAGCGTTGGCTAGCGCTAGCTCCTACAATGAGCAGTTCTTC. Amino acids: CASSLALASASSYNEQFF.